The 28 T cell receptor beta chains reported below all come from one sample, sequenced in a study of a mutant IDH1 vaccine in newly diagnosed glioma. Time point in this sample: baseline, week 1 (first vaccination visit). The treatment denotes: pre-vaccination baseline after standard-of-care therapy. Clones were read by immunoSEQ multiplex PCR, and TCRdb kept only the in-frame ones, dropping some. The sample contains about 54,000 clones, 70% to 90% of which appear only once. The sequencing used PBMCs, collected from a glioma patient treated with radiotherapy, temozolomide or both. Receptors were obtained from a man between 18 and 29 years old with glioma.

This clone appeared many times. This chain joins TRBV6-5 and TRBJ2-4, with D possibly TRBD1 on 5 matching bases. Trimming took 8 bases from V and 0 from J, leaving 11 bases between them. The CDR3 extends over 14 amino acids. Germline CDR1 and CDR2: MNHEY and SVGAGI. The CDR3 DNA follows: TGTGCCAGCGCCCCCGGACAAGCCAAAAACATTCAGTACTTC. Protein product: CASAPGQAKNIQYF.

J is TRBJ1-1 and V is TRBV29-1; D is unresolved. V was shortened by 5 bases and J by 4 bases, with 17 bases between the two germline ends. The germline CDR1 and CDR2 sequences are SQVTM and ANQGSEA. The CDR3 contains 14 residues. The CDR3 nucleotides are TGCAGCGTTAGGTCCGGGTGGGCTGGCACTGAAGCTTTCTTT. It yields the protein CSVRSGWAGTEAFF.

The V gene is TRBV20-1, the J gene TRBJ1-1; no reliable D call. V was trimmed by 6 bases and J by 1 base, leaving 6 bases between them. Germline CDR1 reads DFQATT; CDR2 reads SNEGSKA (reference sequence). The CDR3 has 11 amino acids. CDR3: CSATKNTEAFF. The CDR3 DNA follows: TGCAGTGCCACAAAGAACACTGAAGCTTTCTTT.

The chain recombines TRBV7-8 with TRBJ2-1; D unresolved. CDR1 is SGHVS and CDR2 is FQNEAQ in the germline V gene. The CDR3 runs 14 residues. V lost 0 bases to trimming and J lost 2 bases, with 5 bases between them. The CDR3 here is CASSLAAAYNEQFF. The CDR3 nucleotides read TGTGCCAGCAGCTTAGCGGCCGCCTACAATGAGCAGTTCTTC.

The CDR3 reads CASSHQGWNQPQHF. Here the CDR3 DNA reads TGTGCCAGCAGCCACCAGGGCTGGAATCAGCCCCAGCATTTT. The chain combines TRBV6-5 with TRBJ1-5, with a weak D call TRBD1 (5 bases). Germline V CDR1 and CDR2: MNHEY, SVGAGI. The CDR3 is made up of 14 amino acids. The V end was cut by 6 bases, the J end by 4 bases, with 13 bases between.

This clone is labeled medium-sized (0.01 to 0.1%). The CDR3 coding sequence is TGTGCCAGCAGCTTGTTACCGGACAGCGCGAACACCGGGGAGCTGTTTTTT. It translates to CASSLLPDSANTGELFF. This chain joins TRBV5-6 and TRBJ2-2; possible D gene TRBD1, 6 bases. Germline lookup yields CDR1 SGHDT and CDR2 YYEEEE. This CDR3 spans 17 amino acids. Trimming removed 1 base at V and 0 bases at J, with 13 bases between.

The CDR3 sequence: CASSAQGGTEAFF. The CDR3 nucleotides are TGCGCCAGCAGTGCACAGGGGGGGACTGAAGCTTTCTTT. The rearrangement uses TRBV4-3 and TRBJ1-1, with 8 bases fitting TRBD1. J lost 5 bases, V lost 6 bases, and 5 bases had no gene match. From germline, CDR1 is LGHNA and CDR2 YSLEER. This CDR3 is 13 amino acids long.

The J gene is TRBJ1-5, the V gene TRBV6-4, with a weak D call TRBD1 (6 bases). The CDR3 consists of 14 residues. V dropped 7 bases and J dropped 3 bases, with 13 bases sitting between them. Germline CDR1 reads MRHNA; CDR2 reads SNTAGT. The CDR3 DNA reads as TGTGCCAGCATAGGACAGCCGAACAATCAGCCCCAGCATTTT. Amino acid sequence: CASIGQPNNQPQHF.

About this clone itself: A junction boundary mismatches the germline segment, possibly from a read error. V usage is TRBV4-3 and J usage is TRBJ1-1; unclear D gene. Germline CDR1 is LGHNA and CDR2 is YSLEER. The CDR3 length is 16 residues. The CDR3 DNA is TGCGCCAGCAGCCAAGGTCAGAGCCCCCGGAACGCTGAAGCTTTCTTT. Amino acid sequence: CASSQGQSPRNAEAFF.

The rearrangement joins TRBV2 to TRBJ1-2, with 7 bases fitting TRBD1. The ends lost 6 bases at V and 6 bases at J; junction bases unmatched: 7. This CDR3 is 13 amino acids long. Germline V CDR1 and CDR2: SNHLY, FYNNEI. The CDR3 reads CASRVGQDHGYTF. CDR3 nucleotides: TGTGCCAGCAGGGTCGGACAGGACCATGGCTACACCTTC.

The chain combines TRBV6-6 with TRBJ1-4, with D uncertain. Germline CDR1 and CDR2: MNHNY and SVGAGI (reference sequence). V lost 2 bases and J lost 7, with 8 bases in between. This CDR3 is 13 amino acids long. The CDR3 loop reads CASSYSGFEKLFF. As DNA, the CDR3 is TGTGCCAGCAGTTACAGTGGATTTGAAAAACTGTTTTTT.

This chain uses TRBV7-6 with TRBJ1-1; D is perhaps TRBD1 (5 bases). Germline assignment: CDR1 SGHVS and CDR2 FNYEAQ. V dropped 6 bases and J dropped 5 bases, with 16 bases sitting between them. This CDR3 region has 14 residues. CDR3 region: CASSPGTRRTEAFF. The CDR3 DNA sequence: TGTGCCAGCAGTCCGGGGACCCGTAGGACTGAAGCTTTCTTT.

The J gene is TRBJ2-7, the V gene TRBV6-5; no reliable D call. This CDR3 spans 12 amino acids. With 2 bases removed from V and 2 bases from J, the gap between germline ends came to 4 bases. From germline, CDR1 is MNHEY and CDR2 SVGAGI. CDR3 DNA sequence: TGTGCCAGCAGTTACGGCCCCTACGAGCAGTACTTC. This gives the protein CASSYGPYEQYF.

In DNA form, the CDR3 reads TGTGCCAGCAGCCGGAACGGCAGGGGTTGGAATCAGCCCCAGCATTTT. Translation: CASSRNGRGWNQPQHF. V gene TRBV5-6 combines with J gene TRBJ1-5, with D perhaps matching TRBD1 (6 bases). The CDR3 is 16 amino acids. Trimming left V 4 bases short and J 4 bases short, with 18 bases between. Germline V gene lookup returns CDR1 SGHDT and CDR2 YYEEEE.

The chain is built from TRBV11-2 and TRBJ2-5; 7 bases align to TRBD1. Germline CDR1 is SGHAT and CDR2 is FQNNGV. V was clipped by 1 base and J by 2 bases; unmatched bases: 7. The CDR3 loop spans 16 amino acids. CDR3 sequence reads: CASSLGPGQRQETQYF. The CDR3, as DNA: TGTGCCAGCAGCTTAGGGCCGGGACAGCGTCAAGAGACCCAGTACTTC.

The V call is TRBV7-9, the J call TRBJ1-3, with D unresolved. CDR1 and CDR2 from the germline V gene are SEHNR and FQNEAQ (reference sequence). The length of the CDR3 is 14 residues. Trimming removed 2 bases from V and 5 bases from J, with 10 bases in between. Written as DNA, the CDR3 is TGTGCCAGCAGCTTATCCCCGACCAGAAACACCATATATTTT. Amino acids: CASSLSPTRNTIYF.

The chain links TRBV7-9 to TRBJ1-5, with D possibly TRBD1 on 5 matching bases. Germline CDR1 is SEHNR and CDR2 is FQNEAQ (reference sequence). Trimming cost V 1 base and J 7 bases, with 17 bases left between them. This CDR3 spans 16 amino acids. CDR3 nucleotide sequence: TGTGCCAGCAGCTTAGGAGGCCAGGGAGAGATCCAGCCCCAGCATTTT. Amino acid sequence: CASSLGGQGEIQPQHF. The variable domain in full, completed from reference TRBV7-9 and TRBJ1-5, reads DTGVSQNPRHKITKRGQNVTFRCDPISEHNRLYWYRQTLGQGPEFLTYFQNEAQLEKSRLLSDRFSAERPKGSFSTLEIQRTEQGDSAMYLCASSLGGQGEIQPQHFGDGTRLSIL.

This clone was counted only a few times. V and J are TRBV2 and TRBJ1-1, with 7 bases aligning to TRBD1. The CDR3 is made up of 13 amino acids. CDR1 and CDR2 (germline): SNHLY, FYNNEI. V lost 4 bases and J lost 4; bases outside the gene matches: 3. The CDR3: CASSATGPTEAFF. In DNA form, the CDR3 reads TGTGCCAGCAGTGCGACAGGGCCCACTGAAGCTTTCTTT.

The chain is built from TRBV10-3 and TRBJ1-4, with D perhaps matching TRBD1 (5 bases). The V gene lost 4 bases and the J gene lost 5 bases, with 14 bases spanning the gap. Germline-derived CDR1 and CDR2 are ENHRY and SYGVKD. This CDR3 region has 15 residues. CDR3 protein: CAISAEKGRNEKLFF. The CDR3 bases are TGTGCCATCAGTGCCGAAAAGGGGAGGAATGAAAAACTGTTTTTT.

J is TRBJ2-7 and V is TRBV10-1, with D perhaps given as TRBD1 or TRBD2 (5 bases each). The germline gives CDR1 WNHNN, CDR2 SYGVQD (reference sequence). The CDR3 length is 14 residues. V gave up 8 bases and J gave up 4 bases, with 18 bases separating them. The CDR3 reads CASHLVRGGYEQYF. CDR3 DNA sequence: TGCGCCAGCCACTTGGTTCGTGGGGGTTACGAGCAGTACTTC.

This clone has just one count. The J gene is TRBJ1-6, the V gene TRBV2; D gene unclear. V lost 2 bases to trimming and J lost 9 bases, with 14 bases between them. Germline CDR1 reads SNHLY; CDR2 reads FYNNEI. This CDR3 has 15 amino acids. The CDR3 loop reads CASSEWNSLGSPLHF. Here the CDR3 DNA reads TGTGCCAGCAGTGAATGGAACAGTTTGGGTTCACCCCTCCACTTT.

The rearrangement links TRBV19 to TRBJ1-5; 10 bases are a match to TRBD1. CDR3 length: 18 residues. The germline gives CDR1 LNHDA, CDR2 SQIVND (reference sequence). Trimming at V came to 5 bases and at J to 0 bases, leaving 10 bases not matched to a gene. Written as DNA, the CDR3 is TGTGCCAGTAGTGCGTATTACGACAGGGGGCATAGCAATCAGCCCCAGCATTTT. As protein: CASSAYYDRGHSNQPQHF.

The CDR3 nucleotides read TGTGCCAGCAGTTACTCGAACGGACCCTACGAGCAGTACTTC. Protein sequence: CASSYSNGPYEQYF. V usage is TRBV6-5 and J usage is TRBJ2-7; no clear D gene. V lost 0 bases to trimming and J lost 2 bases, with 8 bases between them. The CDR3 totals 14 residues. Germline CDR1 reads MNHEY; CDR2 reads SVGAGI.

The chain recombines TRBV27 with TRBJ2-7, with D maybe TRBD2 (5 bases). V was pared by 6 bases and J by 5 bases, with 14 bases between. The CDR3 totals 13 residues. Germline CDR1 and CDR2: MNHEY and SMNVEV (reference sequence). The CDR3 DNA reads TGTGCCAGCAGGTTAAGGGAGTTCGACGAGCAGTACTTC. This translates into CASRLREFDEQYF.

The chain joins TRBV29-1 to TRBJ1-1; 7 bases fit TRBD1. The CDR3 has 13 residues. Germline values: CDR1 SQVTM, CDR2 ANQGSEA. V was clipped by 7 bases and J by 0 bases; unmatched bases: 5. The CDR3 reads CSARTGLNTEAFF. The DNA of the CDR3 is TGCAGCGCTAGGACAGGATTGAACACTGAAGCTTTCTTT.

This clone was observed a handful of times. The chain carries TRBV6-1 and TRBJ1-5; D is undetermined. The CDR3 runs to 14 residues. Trimming pared 3 bases from V and 0 bases from J, leaving 6 bases between. CDR1 and CDR2 from the germline V gene are MNHNS and SASEGT. CDR3 region: CASSEASSNQPQHF. DNA of the CDR3: TGTGCCAGCAGTGAGGCCAGTAGCAATCAGCCCCAGCATTTT.

The chain recombines TRBV21-1 with TRBJ1-5. TRBV21-1 is annotated as a pseudogene. The CDR3 runs 16 residues. The chain's CDR3 is CASSKRAGALGQPQHF. As DNA, the CDR3 is TGTGCCAGCAGCAAACGTGCGGGGGCCTTAGGACAGCCCCAGCATTTT.

This chain links TRBV5-1 with TRBJ2-5; 8 positions agree with TRBD1. This CDR3 is 13 amino acids long. V gave up 1 base and J gave up 5 bases; unmatched junction bases: 1. Germline V gene lookup returns CDR1 SGHRS and CDR2 YFSETQ. The CDR3 sequence is CASSLNRGETQYF. As DNA, the CDR3 is TGCGCCAGCAGCTTGAACAGGGGGGAGACCCAGTACTTC.